The 26 T cell receptor beta chains in this list originate from one sample, sequenced in a study of radiation and T cells in renal cell carcinoma. This sample's time point: baseline pretreatment blood. Treatment given: 15 Gy SBRT to primary tumor, nephrectomy 4 weeks later. TCRdb keeps only in-frame clones here, not all; method: immunoSEQ multiplex PCR. The sample consists of approximately 150,000 clones, roughly 83% of them appearing once. The source was blood, collected from a patient whose treatment included radiotherapy and nephrectomy. These receptor sequences come from a woman between 50 and 59 years old with renal cell carcinoma.

The rearrangement uses TRBV28 and TRBJ1-2; D gene unclear. Trimming took 6 bases from V and 2 from J, leaving 7 bases between them. Looked up from germline, CDR1 is MDHEN and CDR2 is SYDVKM. This CDR3 is 12 amino acids long. CDR3 loop: CASSASNYGYTF. The CDR3 nucleotides are TGTGCCAGCAGCGCTTCGAACTATGGCTACACCTTC.

The CDR3 region has the DNA TGTGCCAGCAGCTTGTCAGGGTTAGGCAATGAGCAGTTCTTC. Translation gives CASSLSGLGNEQFF. J is TRBJ2-1 and V is TRBV11-2, with D perhaps matching TRBD1 (5 bases). CDR1 is SGHAT and CDR2 is FQNNGV in the germline V gene. Trimming took off 3 bases at V and 6 bases at J, with 12 bases between the two ends. This CDR3 is built from 14 residues.

V is TRBV9 and J is TRBJ1-5; 7 nucleotides align to TRBD1. V trimming: 3 bases; J trimming: 7 bases; junction bases outside the gene matches: 10. The CDR3 sequence is 15 residues long. Germline-derived CDR1 and CDR2 are SGDLS and YYNGEE. The CDR3 reads CASSGLDREGQPQHF. CDR3 in DNA: TGTGCCAGCAGCGGGCTTGACAGGGAAGGCCAGCCCCAGCATTTT. Combining the CDR3 with reference TRBV9 and TRBJ1-5 gives the whole variable domain DSGVTQTPKHLITATGQRVTLRCSPRSGDLSVYWYQQSLDQGLQFLIQYYNGEERAKGNILERFSAQQFPDLHSELNLSSLELGDSALYFCASSGLDREGQPQHFGDGTRLSIL.

Only one count was recorded for this clone. J is TRBJ1-5 and V is TRBV6-5; TRBD1 matches 8 bases. After removal of 6 bases from V and 3 bases from J, the junction contained 4 bases not matched to a gene. Germline V gives CDR1 MNHEY, CDR2 SVGAGI. CDR3 length: 14 amino acids. The CDR3 nucleotides are TGTGCCAGCAGGCGACAGGGGCCCAATCAGCCCCAGCATTTT. Encoded protein: CASRRQGPNQPQHF.

This chain uses TRBV20-1 with TRBJ2-7; D ambiguous. CDR1 and CDR2 (germline): DFQATT, SNEGSKA (reference sequence). The CDR3 consists of 11 residues. V dropped 3 bases and J dropped 2 bases, with 5 bases sitting between them. This CDR3 is CSARTTYEQYF. The CDR3 nucleotides are TGCAGTGCTAGGACGACCTACGAGCAGTACTTC.

This clone appeared once. This chain uses TRBV19 with TRBJ2-6; 9 bases align to TRBD1. The V segment lost 3 bases and the J segment 3 bases; nucleotides outside the gene matches: 3. This CDR3 has 16 residues. Germline V gives CDR1 LNHDA, CDR2 SQIVND (reference sequence). The CDR3 DNA is TGTGCCAGTAGTATCGGGACAGGGAATGGGGCCAACGTCCTGACTTTC. This translates into CASSIGTGNGANVLTF.

The chain is built from TRBV9 and TRBJ2-1, with 7 bases fitting TRBD2. V shed 4 bases and J 0 bases; nucleotides not matched to a gene: 4. The CDR3 covers 15 residues. Germline values: CDR1 SGDLS, CDR2 YYNGEE. The DNA of the CDR3 is TGTGCCAGCAGCCAAGGGGAGGGCTCCTACAATGAGCAGTTCTTC. Translation: CASSQGEGSYNEQFF.

The chain combines TRBV9 with TRBJ2-3, with 8 bases identical to TRBD2. The germline V gene encodes CDR1 SGDLS and CDR2 YYNGEE. V lost 0 bases to trimming and J lost 8 bases; unmatched junction nucleotides: 2. CDR3 length: 13 residues. This chain's CDR3 is CASSVAGGPTQYF. CDR3 nucleotides: TGTGCCAGCAGCGTAGCGGGAGGGCCTACGCAGTATTTT. Complete variable domain (other parts from reference TRBV9 and TRBJ2-3): DSGVTQTPKHLITATGQRVTLRCSPRSGDLSVYWYQQSLDQGLQFLIQYYNGEERAKGNILERFSAQQFPDLHSELNLSSLELGDSALYFCASSVAGGPTQYFGPGTRLTVL.

Written as DNA, the CDR3 is TGTGCCAGCACGGGCGGGCAACCTTACGAGCAGTACTTC. Its protein is CASTGGQPYEQYF. J is TRBJ2-7 and V is TRBV7-9, with D tentatively TRBD2 (5 bases). The CDR3 runs to 13 residues. Trimming took 7 bases from V and 4 from J, leaving 14 bases between them. Germline CDR1 reads SEHNR; CDR2 reads FQNEAQ (reference sequence).

This clone was seen only a few times. The chain recombines TRBV19 with TRBJ1-5; D remains ambiguous. Deletions cut 3 bases from V and 6 bases from J, with 9 bases between. The CDR3 covers 13 residues. CDR1 LNHDA and CDR2 SQIVND come from the germline V gene (reference sequence). CDR3 residues: CASSIGVGQPQHF. CDR3 DNA: TGTGCCAGTAGTATCGGGGTCGGTCAGCCCCAGCATTTT.

The chain joins TRBV6-6 to TRBJ2-6; 9 bases agree with TRBD1. The CDR3 spans 14 residues. Trimming removed 9 bases from V and 0 bases from J; junction bases left unmatched: 0. The germline V gene has CDR1 MNHNY and CDR2 SVGAGI (reference sequence). The CDR3 sequence: CARTGGSGANVLTF. DNA for the CDR3: TGTGCCAGGACAGGGGGCTCTGGGGCCAACGTCCTGACTTTC.

The V call is TRBV7-2, the J call TRBJ2-5; D call uncertain. The V and J ends lost 5 bases and 4 bases respectively, with 14 bases between them. Germline CDR1 SGHTA, CDR2 FQGNSA. This CDR3 has 14 amino acids. The CDR3 DNA reads TGTGCCAGCAGCCCCGGCCAGGTCCGAGAGACCCAGTACTTC. It yields the protein CASSPGQVRETQYF.

The chain couples TRBV29-1 to TRBJ2-1, with 8 bases lining up with TRBD1. V trimming: 6 bases; J trimming: 4 bases; junction bases outside the gene matches: 2. The length of the CDR3 is 12 residues. CDR1 is SQVTM and CDR2 is ANQGSEA in the germline V gene. The CDR3 DNA sequence: TGCAGCGTCGGACAGGGATACAATGAGCAGTTCTTC. This encodes CSVGQGYNEQFF.

The chain employs TRBV25-1 and TRBJ1-3; D is undetermined. With 3 bases removed from V and 4 bases from J, the gap between germline ends came to 22 bases. The germline V gene encodes CDR1 MGHDK and CDR2 SYGVNS. The CDR3 length is 18 residues. CDR3 DNA: TGTGCCAGCAGTGATTATAAAGGACGGCGGTCGGGGGGAAACACCATATATTTT. Translating it yields CASSDYKGRRSGGNTIYF.

The J gene is TRBJ1-5, the V gene TRBV28, with D perhaps TRBD1 (5 bases). Germline V gene data show CDR1 as MDHEN and CDR2 as SYDVKM. CDR3 length equals 14 residues. The germline V and J ends were trimmed by 3 bases and 3 bases, with 9 bases remaining between them. CDR3 sequence reads: CASSLGGLNQPQHF. Written as DNA, the CDR3 is TGTGCCAGCAGTTTGGGGGGACTCAATCAGCCCCAGCATTTT. Variable domain in full (rest from reference TRBV28 and TRBJ1-5): DVKVTQSSRYLVKRTGEKVFLECVQDMDHENMFWYRQDPGLGLRLIYFSYDVKMKEKGDIPEGYSVSREKKERFSLILESASTNQTSMYLCASSLGGLNQPQHFGDGTRLSIL.

The rearrangement uses TRBV5-1 and TRBJ2-1; D unclear. Germline CDR1 is SGHRS and CDR2 is YFSETQ. V lost 4 bases, J lost 7 bases, and 6 bases lay in between. The CDR3 is 11 amino acids. The CDR3 DNA reads as TGCGCCAGCAGCCCCGCGAATGAGCAGTTCTTC. This encodes CASSPANEQFF.

CDR3 sequence reads: CASGAGGEGNYGYTF. In DNA, the CDR3 is TGTGCCAGTGGGGCAGGGGGCGAAGGTAACTATGGCTACACCTTC. V gene TRBV19 combines with J gene TRBJ1-2, with 8 bases matching TRBD1. CDR1 LNHDA and CDR2 SQIVND come from the germline V gene (reference sequence). The CDR3 covers 15 residues. The V and J ends lost 8 bases and 1 base, in that order; junction bases with no gene match: 9.

The genes are TRBV7-2 and TRBJ1-2, with 8 bases fitting TRBD1. The ends lost 6 bases at V and 6 bases at J; junction bases unmatched: 12. Germline CDR1 reads SGHTA; CDR2 reads FQGNSA. The CDR3 covers 15 residues. DNA of the CDR3: TGTGCCAGCAGGCAGACAGGGGTTGGAAACCATGGCTACACCTTC. This encodes CASRQTGVGNHGYTF. The variable domain in full, with the rest retrieved from reference TRBV7-2 and TRBJ1-2, is GAGVSQSPSNKVTEKGKDVELRCDPISGHTALYWYRQSLGQGLEFLIYFQGNSAPDKSGLPSDRFSAERTGGSVSTLTIQRTQQEDSAVYLCASRQTGVGNHGYTFGSGTRLTVV.

This chain links TRBV5-5 with TRBJ2-5; 7 bases match TRBD2. V trimming: 4 bases; J trimming: 4 bases; junction bases outside the gene matches: 4. The CDR3 length is 13 residues. Germline assignment: CDR1 SGHKS and CDR2 YYEKEE (reference sequence). CDR3 nucleotide sequence: TGTGCCAGCAGCCCCTGGGGGGGAGAGACCCAGTACTTC. Translation: CASSPWGGETQYF.

This clone was detected only a few times. V usage is TRBV2 and J usage is TRBJ2-7; D is possibly TRBD1 (6 bases). V gave up 5 bases and J gave up 3 bases, with 11 bases separating them. The CDR3 runs 13 residues. Germline V gene data show CDR1 as SNHLY and CDR2 as FYNNEI. CDR3 loop: CASSRDNFYEQYF. The CDR3 coding sequence is TGTGCCAGCAGTCGGGACAACTTCTACGAGCAGTACTTC.

This chain uses TRBV6-1 with TRBJ1-2, with D uncertain. Germline V gene lookup returns CDR1 MNHNS and CDR2 SASEGT. V was pared by 1 base and J by 4 bases, with 7 bases between. This CDR3 region has 13 residues. In nucleotides, the CDR3 is TGTGCCAGCAGTGAAGAAACCTTCTATGGCTACACCTTC. Translated: CASSEETFYGYTF.

This clone was counted a single time. This chain's CDR3 is CASSYSRGGNTIYF. CDR3 nucleotides: TGTGCCAGCAGTTACTCTAGGGGCGGAAACACCATATATTTT. The J gene is TRBJ1-3, the V gene TRBV6-5; D is possibly TRBD1 (5 bases). CDR3 length: 14 amino acids. V lost 0 bases to trimming and J lost 4 bases, with 7 bases between them. Germline V gene data show CDR1 as MNHEY and CDR2 as SVGAGI.

Only a few counts were recorded for this clone. V gene TRBV5-1 combines with J gene TRBJ1-1; the D is unclear. Trimming cost V 2 bases and J 3 bases, with 11 bases left between them. The CDR3 runs to 14 residues. Germline assignment: CDR1 SGHRS and CDR2 YFSETQ. The CDR3, as DNA: TGCGCCAGCAGCTTTCGGGTATCGGACACTGAAGCTTTCTTT. It is translated as CASSFRVSDTEAFF.

This clone was seen at least ten times. Its ends do not fully match the called genes, so a read error is possible. The V call is TRBV7-8, the J call TRBJ2-7, with a weak D call TRBD1 (5 bases). Germline CDR1 reads SGHVS; CDR2 reads FQNEAQ. The CDR3 is 18 amino acids. CDR3: CASSPGAAVYVRSYGQYF. For the CDR3, the DNA is TGTGCCAGCAGCCCTGGGGCGGCAGTCTACGTCCGATCCTACGGGCAGTACTTC.

The V gene is TRBV5-4, the J gene TRBJ1-1; D is uncertain. Germline loops: CDR1 SGHNT, CDR2 YYREEE (reference sequence). Trimming took off 3 bases at V and 5 bases at J, with 11 bases between the two ends. The CDR3 extends over 13 amino acids. The CDR3 spells CASSSGSETEAFF. The CDR3 DNA follows: TGTGCCAGCAGCTCTGGATCTGAAACTGAAGCTTTCTTT. The entire variable domain, with the rest obtained from reference TRBV5-4 and TRBJ1-1, is as follows: ETGVTQSPTHLIKTRGQQVTLRCSSQSGHNTVSWYQQALGQGPQFIFQYYREEENGRGNFPPRFSGLQFPNYSSELNVNALELDDSALYLCASSSGSETEAFFGQGTRLTVV.

This clone has a handful of counts. V gene TRBV29-1 combines with J gene TRBJ1-1; D is unresolved. CDR1 is SQVTM and CDR2 is ANQGSEA in the germline V gene. V was pared by 6 bases and J by 6 bases, with 14 bases between. This CDR3 is built from 12 residues. The CDR3: CSVSEMDSEAFF. The DNA of the CDR3 is TGCAGCGTCTCTGAGATGGACTCTGAAGCTTTCTTT. The full variable domain, with the rest looked up from reference TRBV29-1 and TRBJ1-1, is SAVISQKPSRDICQRGTSLTIQCQVDSQVTMMFWYRQQPGQSLTLIATANQGSEATYESGFVIDKFPISRPNLTFSTLTVSNMSPEDSSIYLCSVSEMDSEAFFGQGTRLTVV.